This T cell receptor (beta chain) was found in a study of CD8+ T cells in alopecia areata. As for the study in general: Patients given treatment had severity scored by the percentage of scalp area affected. Notes on the study in general: One nonresponder makes the tie between baseline CD8+ expansion and response uncertain. Many expanded lesional clones stayed in scalp and blood while on tofacitinib.

This clone has only one observation. Its antigen remains unidentified. Extraction of RNA preceded its reverse transcription into cDNA, which served as the sequencing template. Clones were sequenced by immunoSEQ multiplex PCR, and TCRdb holds only the in-frame ones, with some missing. The sample contains about 74,000 clones, roughly 28% of which appear only once. Germline values: CDR1 GTSNPN, CDR2 SVGIG (reference sequence). The CDR3 is made up of 17 amino acids. The trim removed 5 bases at V and 7 bases at J, leaving 12 bases unmatched. Treatment reported: oral pan-JAK inhibitor, 5-10 mg twice daily. Sample: CD8+ T cells sorted from blood, taken at week 4, from a patient treated with tofacitinib. This receptor was identified in a human donor with alopecia areata. V is TRBV30 and J is TRBJ2-1; 15 bases are a match to TRBD2. CDR3 region: CAWGLAGGYGSENEQFF. For the CDR3, the DNA is TGTGCCTGGGGACTAGCGGGAGGGTACGGGTCTGAAAATGAGCAGTTCTTC.